A selection of T cell receptor beta chains follows, all from one sample in a study of OX40 agonist ivuxolimab in advanced cancers. TCRdb keeps only in-frame clones here, not all; method: immunoSEQ multiplex PCR. The sample has some 90,000 clones, roughly 93% seen once. Sequencing was performed on CD4+ or CD8+ T cells sorted from blood, taken in a trial of the OX40 agonist ivuxolimab. These receptors originate from an adult with an advanced solid tumor such as melanoma, head and neck, liver or kidney cancer. Both conserved end residues are part of each CDR3. The order of the fields is V gene, CDR3 length, clone size, J gene, D gene, CDR3 protein, CDR3 DNA. D genes are given only for firm matches. Size values are once, few and many counts, or a class for expanded clones, and some rows have none.

V gene: TRBV5-1; CDR3 length: 12; clone size: NA; J gene: TRBJ2-1; D gene: TRBD2; CDR3 protein: CASSRTSGGQFF; CDR3 DNA: TGCGCCAGCAGCCGGACTAGCGGTGGGCAGTTCTTC
V gene: TRBV21-1; CDR3 length: 17; clone size: NA; J gene: TRBJ2-5; D gene: NA; CDR3 protein: CASSKEGQRPIQETQYF; CDR3 DNA: TGTGCCAGCAGCAAAGAGGGCCAGAGACCTATACAAGAGACCCAGTACTTC
V gene: TRBV18; CDR3 length: 16; clone size: NA; J gene: TRBJ1-1; D gene: TRBD1; CDR3 protein: CASSPDRGGGNTEAFF; CDR3 DNA: TGTGCCAGCTCACCTGACAGGGGCGGAGGGAACACTGAAGCTTTCTTT
V gene: TRBV28; CDR3 length: 16; clone size: NA; J gene: TRBJ2-3; D gene: TRBD2; CDR3 protein: CASSLVLAGYTDTQYF; CDR3 DNA: TGTGCCAGCAGTTTAGTTTTAGCGGGTTACACAGATACGCAGTATTTT
V gene: TRBV5-6; CDR3 length: 16; clone size: NA; J gene: TRBJ2-3; D gene: TRBD2; CDR3 protein: CASSLLLAGVADTQYF; CDR3 DNA: TGTGCCAGCAGTCTCCTACTGGCGGGAGTGGCAGATACGCAGTATTTT
V gene: TRBV11-1; CDR3 length: 14; clone size: few; J gene: TRBJ2-1; D gene: TRBD1; CDR3 protein: CASSSGTGFVEQFF; CDR3 DNA: TGTGCCAGCAGCTCCGGGACAGGGTTCGTTGAGCAGTTCTTC
V gene: TRBV7-8; CDR3 length: 17; clone size: NA; J gene: TRBJ2-7; D gene: TRBD1; CDR3 protein: CASSPRTGGVIGYEQYF; CDR3 DNA: TGTGCCAGCAGCCCAAGGACAGGGGGCGTAATCGGATACGAGCAGTACTTC
V gene: TRBV19; CDR3 length: 15; clone size: few; J gene: TRBJ1-5; D gene: NA; CDR3 protein: CASSIVPTENQPQHF; CDR3 DNA: TGTGCCAGTAGTATTGTTCCGACAGAAAATCAGCCCCAGCATTTT
V gene: TRBV23-1; CDR3 length: 15; clone size: NA; J gene: TRBJ2-5; D gene: TRBD2; CDR3 protein: CASSQGGRARETQYF; CDR3 DNA: TGCGCCAGCAGTCAAGGCGGGAGGGCCCGGGAGACCCAGTACTTC
V gene: TRBV28; CDR3 length: 14; clone size: NA; J gene: TRBJ2-3; D gene: TRBD2; CDR3 protein: CASKPSGLTDTQYF; CDR3 DNA: TGTGCCAGCAAGCCTAGCGGACTCACAGATACGCAGTATTTT
V gene: TRBV7-9; CDR3 length: 15; clone size: NA; J gene: TRBJ2-2; D gene: NA; CDR3 protein: CASSSDLGLTGELFF; CDR3 DNA: TGTGCCAGCAGCTCGGACCTTGGCCTCACCGGGGAGCTGTTTTTT
V gene: TRBV2; CDR3 length: 15; clone size: NA; J gene: TRBJ1-3; D gene: TRBD1; CDR3 protein: CASSLQGGAGNTIYF; CDR3 DNA: TGTGCCAGCAGTTTACAGGGGGGAGCTGGAAACACCATATATTTT
V gene: TRBV4-3; CDR3 length: 16; clone size: NA; J gene: TRBJ2-1; D gene: NA; CDR3 protein: CASSQDPRGSYNEQFF; CDR3 DNA: TGCGCCAGCAGCCAAGATCCGAGGGGCTCCTACAATGAGCAGTTCTTC
V gene: TRBV30; CDR3 length: 20; clone size: NA; J gene: TRBJ1-2; D gene: NA; CDR3 protein: CAWSVSEAGQFNPRFRGYTF; CDR3 DNA: TGTGCCTGGAGTGTAAGCGAGGCTGGACAGTTTAACCCGCGGTTTCGGGGCTACACCTTC
V gene: TRBV19; CDR3 length: 15; clone size: once; J gene: TRBJ1-5; D gene: NA; CDR3 protein: CASNMGQGSNQPQHF; CDR3 DNA: TGTGCCAGTAATATGGGCCAGGGTAGCAATCAGCCCCAGCATTTT
V gene: TRBV5-4; CDR3 length: 15; clone size: once; J gene: TRBJ2-3; D gene: TRBD2; CDR3 protein: CASSSGTTYTDTQYF; CDR3 DNA: TGTGCCAGCAGCTCCGGGACTACATATACAGATACGCAGTATTTT
V gene: TRBV11-1; CDR3 length: 17; clone size: NA; J gene: TRBJ2-1; D gene: TRBD1; CDR3 protein: CASSLGGTGYSYNEQFF; CDR3 DNA: TGTGCCAGCAGCTTAGGGGGGACAGGGTATTCCTACAATGAGCAGTTCTTC
V gene: TRBV28; CDR3 length: 15; clone size: NA; J gene: TRBJ2-7; D gene: TRBD1; CDR3 protein: CASSRTGPTYYEQYF; CDR3 DNA: TGTGCCAGCAGTCGGACAGGGCCGACTTACTACGAGCAGTACTTC
V gene: TRBV7-3; CDR3 length: 18; clone size: NA; J gene: TRBJ2-2; D gene: NA; CDR3 protein: CASSPRRAGQWGPGELFF; CDR3 DNA: TGTGCCAGCAGCCCTAGACGGGCGGGACAGTGGGGTCCCGGGGAGCTGTTTTTT
V gene: TRBV7-2; CDR3 length: 16; clone size: NA; J gene: TRBJ2-1; D gene: NA; CDR3 protein: CASSLVGPSSYNEQFF; CDR3 DNA: TGTGCCAGCAGCTTAGTCGGGCCTAGTTCCTACAATGAGCAGTTCTTC
V gene: TRBV30; CDR3 length: 13; clone size: NA; J gene: TRBJ1-5; D gene: NA; CDR3 protein: CAWSLRGNQPQHF; CDR3 DNA: TGTGCCTGGAGCTTAAGGGGAAATCAGCCCCAGCATTTT
V gene: TRBV10-3; CDR3 length: 14; clone size: once; J gene: TRBJ2-1; D gene: TRBD2; CDR3 protein: CAINKAGADNEQFF; CDR3 DNA: TGTGCCATCAATAAAGCGGGAGCCGACAATGAGCAGTTCTTC
V gene: TRBV4-1; CDR3 length: 17; clone size: few; J gene: TRBJ2-7; D gene: TRBD2; CDR3 protein: CASSQDRTSGTSYEQYF; CDR3 DNA: TGCGCCAGCAGCCAAGACCGGACTAGCGGGACCTCCTACGAGCAGTACTTC
V gene: TRBV19; CDR3 length: 12; clone size: NA; J gene: TRBJ1-5; D gene: NA; CDR3 protein: CASSIVGQPQHF; CDR3 DNA: TGTGCCAGTAGTATAGTAGGTCAGCCCCAGCATTTT
V gene: TRBV5-4; CDR3 length: 15; clone size: NA; J gene: TRBJ2-1; D gene: TRBD1; CDR3 protein: CASSQGAFSYNEQFF; CDR3 DNA: TGTGCCAGCAGTCAGGGGGCATTCTCCTACAATGAGCAGTTCTTC
V gene: TRBV30; CDR3 length: 18; clone size: once; J gene: TRBJ2-1; D gene: TRBD2; CDR3 protein: CAWSVQGSRRTSQNQQFF; CDR3 DNA: TGTGCCTGGAGTGTACAAGGGTCCCGGAGGACTAGCCAAAACCAGCAGTTCTTC
V gene: TRBV7-3; CDR3 length: 14; clone size: NA; J gene: TRBJ1-1; D gene: NA; CDR3 protein: CASSSGLESTEAFF; CDR3 DNA: TGTGCCAGCAGCTCGGGGCTGGAGTCCACTGAAGCTTTCTTT
V gene: TRBV19; CDR3 length: 14; clone size: NA; J gene: TRBJ2-2; D gene: TRBD1; CDR3 protein: CASMGTVNTGELFF; CDR3 DNA: TGTGCCAGTATGGGGACAGTGAACACCGGGGAGCTGTTTTTT
V gene: TRBV19; CDR3 length: 15; clone size: once; J gene: TRBJ2-3; D gene: TRBD2; CDR3 protein: CASSVGLAGGYTQYF; CDR3 DNA: TGTGCCAGTAGTGTCGGACTAGCGGGAGGGTATACGCAGTATTTT
V gene: TRBV11-2; CDR3 length: 14; clone size: NA; J gene: TRBJ1-4; D gene: TRBD1; CDR3 protein: CASRGTGGGEKLFF; CDR3 DNA: TGTGCCAGCAGGGGGACAGGGGGCGGTGAAAAACTGTTTTTT
V gene: TRBV28; CDR3 length: 16; clone size: NA; J gene: TRBJ2-7; D gene: TRBD2; CDR3 protein: CASSLGSGSGRYEQYF; CDR3 DNA: TGTGCCAGCAGTTTAGGGTCCGGTAGCGGGAGGTACGAGCAGTACTTC
V gene: TRBV5-4; CDR3 length: 16; clone size: NA; J gene: TRBJ2-7; D gene: TRBD1; CDR3 protein: CASSMWRDRGRYEQYF; CDR3 DNA: TGTGCCAGCAGCATGTGGCGGGACAGGGGTAGGTACGAGCAGTACTTC
V gene: TRBV15; CDR3 length: 15; clone size: NA; J gene: TRBJ2-5; D gene: NA; CDR3 protein: CATSRDLGSQETQYF; CDR3 DNA: TGTGCCACCAGCAGAGATCTGGGTTCCCAAGAGACCCAGTACTTC
V gene: TRBV7-9; CDR3 length: 14; clone size: NA; J gene: TRBJ2-7; D gene: NA; CDR3 protein: CASSLEGPSYEQYF; CDR3 DNA: TGTGCCAGCAGCTTAGAGGGCCCCTCCTACGAGCAGTACTTC
V gene: TRBV2; CDR3 length: 16; clone size: NA; J gene: TRBJ1-2; D gene: TRBD1; CDR3 protein: CASRKDPGQGASGYTF; CDR3 DNA: TGTGCCAGTAGAAAAGACCCGGGACAGGGGGCTTCCGGCTACACCTTC
V gene: TRBV27; CDR3 length: 13; clone size: NA; J gene: TRBJ2-2; D gene: NA; CDR3 protein: CASSVANTGELFF; CDR3 DNA: TGTGCCAGCAGTGTCGCGAACACCGGGGAGCTGTTTTTT
V gene: TRBV9; CDR3 length: 13; clone size: few; J gene: TRBJ1-3; D gene: TRBD1; CDR3 protein: CASSLRTGDTIYF; CDR3 DNA: TGTGCCAGCAGCCTAAGGACAGGGGACACCATATATTTT
V gene: TRBV10-3; CDR3 length: 13; clone size: NA; J gene: TRBJ2-3; D gene: NA; CDR3 protein: CAISDFPTDTQYF; CDR3 DNA: TGTGCCATCAGTGATTTCCCAACGGATACGCAGTATTTT
V gene: TRBV9; CDR3 length: 15; clone size: NA; J gene: TRBJ1-5; D gene: TRBD1; CDR3 protein: CASSAGQGANQPQHF; CDR3 DNA: TGTGCCAGCAGCGCCGGACAGGGGGCCAATCAGCCCCAGCATTTT
V gene: TRBV7-2; CDR3 length: 14; clone size: NA; J gene: TRBJ2-5; D gene: NA; CDR3 protein: CASSSQSPSETQYF; CDR3 DNA: TGTGCCAGCAGCTCCCAGAGCCCGTCGGAGACCCAGTACTTC
V gene: TRBV6-4; CDR3 length: 16; clone size: NA; J gene: TRBJ2-7; D gene: TRBD2; CDR3 protein: CASSDHDRGSGGEQYF; CDR3 DNA: TGTGCCAGCAGTGATCACGATAGGGGTAGCGGGGGCGAGCAGTACTTC
V gene: TRBV5-1; CDR3 length: 14; clone size: NA; J gene: TRBJ2-3; D gene: NA; CDR3 protein: CASSIRDSTDTQYF; CDR3 DNA: TGCGCCAGCAGCATCAGGGACTCCACAGATACGCAGTATTTT
V gene: TRBV6-1; CDR3 length: 18; clone size: once; J gene: TRBJ2-7; D gene: TRBD2; CDR3 protein: CASSGARLAELKGGEQYF; CDR3 DNA: TGTGCCAGCAGTGGCGCCCGACTAGCGGAACTGAAGGGGGGCGAGCAGTACTTC
V gene: TRBV7-9; CDR3 length: 14; clone size: NA; J gene: TRBJ2-5; D gene: NA; CDR3 protein: CASSLGGGSETQYF; CDR3 DNA: TGTGCCAGCAGCTTAGGGGGGGGCTCAGAGACCCAGTACTTC